These 6 T cell receptor beta chains came from one sample sequenced in a study of blood T cell repertoires in COVID-19. Sequenced by immunoSEQ multiplex PCR; TCRdb stores in-frame clones only, minus some. The sample has about 110,000 clones, roughly 90% seen once; the top ten hold 4.5% to 6%. Material: peripheral blood. The receptor set was obtained from a man in his forties with active or convalescent COVID-19.

The V gene is TRBV18, the J gene TRBJ2-5; the D is unclear. The V end lost 9 bases, the J end lost 5 bases, and 19 bases lay between the germline ends. The CDR3 has 14 residues. CDR1 and CDR2 from the germline V gene are KGHSH and LQKENI. CDR3 sequence: CASAAMAARETQYF. The CDR3 DNA sequence: TGTGCCAGTGCCGCTATGGCAGCGAGGGAGACCCAGTACTTC.

This chain uses TRBV18 with TRBJ1-3; D unclear. The V end was cut by 5 bases, the J end by 0 bases, with 11 bases between. Germline V gene lookup returns CDR1 KGHSH and CDR2 LQKENI. The CDR3 runs 15 residues. Written as DNA, the CDR3 is TGTGCCAGCTCATCCTCCTCCTTCTCTGGAAACACCATATATTTT. Translating gives CASSSSSFSGNTIYF.

The V call is TRBV7-3, the J call TRBJ2-2; weak D call: TRBD2 (6 bases). In germline, CDR1 is SGHTA, CDR2 FQGTGA. This CDR3 region has 16 residues. V gave up 5 bases and J gave up 0 bases, with 13 bases separating them. The CDR3 bases are TGTGCCAGCAGCCCGCGCGGAGGGTCGAACACCGGGGAGCTGTTTTTT. Translation gives CASSPRGGSNTGELFF.

This chain connects TRBV28 to TRBJ1-2, with a possible D match to TRBD1 (5 bases). Between the trimmed V and J ends, which lost 6 bases and 5 bases, there was a span of 13 bases. CDR3 size: 13 residues. Germline V gene sequence: CDR1 MDHEN, CDR2 SYDVKM. The CDR3: CASSFTGEYGYTF. In nucleotides, the CDR3 is TGTGCCAGCAGCTTTACGGGGGAATATGGCTACACCTTC.

Notes on this clone: At one end, the junction sequence differs from germline, possibly due to a read error. The J gene is TRBJ2-5, the V gene TRBV7-7; 8 bases fit TRBD1. Germline CDR1 reads SSHAT; CDR2 reads FNYEAQ (reference sequence). The CDR3 spans 15 residues. CDR3 sequence reads: CASSVQTGGRETQYF. The CDR3 DNA reads TGTGCTAGCAGCGTACAAACAGGGGGAAGAGAGACCCAGTACTTC.

CDR3 region: CASSLQPGLGYYF. The CDR3 region has the DNA TGTGCCAGCAGTTTACAACCGGGACTAGGCTATTACTTC. The rearrangement joins TRBV27 to TRBJ2-7, with 8 nucleotides matching TRBD2. Germline V lookup: CDR1 MNHEY, CDR2 SMNVEV (reference sequence). Losses at the gene ends were 2 bases for V and 13 bases for J; bases not matched to a gene: 10. The CDR3 has 13 amino acids.